This T cell receptor beta chain was sequenced for a study of blood T cell repertoires in COVID-19. About the study: Sources were T cells, B-cell-depleted T cells, or PBMCs; the material itself was cDNA or gDNA.

Here immunoSEQ multiplex PCR was the method, and the copy in TCRdb shows in-frame clones only, minus some. The data contain 100,000 to 150,000 clones, around 90% of them singletons. A Seattle source enrolled patients during active infection and followed them longitudinally. The sample taken for sequencing was peripheral blood. This clonotype was obtained from a man between 50 and 59 years old with COVID-19, enrolled during active disease.

CDR3 region: CATRTGHNQPQHF. CDR3 bases: TGTGCCACCCGGACAGGACACAATCAGCCCCAGCATTTT. V and J are TRBV2 and TRBJ1-5; TRBD1 aligns across 7 bases. CDR3 length: 13 residues. V lost 10 bases, J lost 3 bases, and 6 bases stayed unmatched. Germline assignment: CDR1 SNHLY and CDR2 FYNNEI.